This TCR beta chain was identified during a study of OX40 agonist ivuxolimab in advanced cancers. Turning to the study itself: From 23 to 79 years was the age range, with a mean of about 56 years, and roughly 80% were male.

This clone was counted between two and nine times. Systemic immunosuppression or autoimmune disease history was grounds to exclude patients. Germline loops: CDR1 SGHTA, CDR2 FQGTGA. With 5 bases removed from V and 4 bases from J, the gap between germline ends came to 17 bases. There are 15 residues in the CDR3. Libraries were prepared by immunoSEQ multiplex PCR; TCRdb keeps only in-frame clonotypes and omits some of them. The profile shows some 9,800 clones, 65% to 75% of them singletons. The sample in question was CD4+ or CD8+ T cells sorted from blood, obtained in a trial of the OX40 agonist ivuxolimab. The rearrangement links TRBV7-3 to TRBJ1-2; the D gene is possibly TRBD1 (5 bases). This clonotype was obtained from an adult with an advanced solid tumor such as melanoma, head and neck, liver or kidney cancer. The CDR3 region is CASSQEEGALYGYTF. CDR3 in DNA: TGTGCCAGCAGCCAAGAGGAAGGGGCTCTCTATGGCTACACCTTC.